This record concerns one TCR beta chain sequence. The antigen this receptor binds is unknown. The sample holds no much larger clone one base away, and base qualities are not on file. The data derive from a study of Tregs in tolerant kidney transplant recipients (dated by TCRdb to between 2017 and 2020). Concerning the study at large: Related donors were used in the transplants with nonmyeloablative bone marrow transplantation, and mixed chimerism was transient in the human trials. Before combined kidney and bone marrow transplantation, this study identified donor-specific regulatory T cells using TCRbeta sequencing and then followed those same cells after transplant.

For TCRbeta CDR3 sequencing, genomic DNA from the sorted cells was extracted using the QIAGEN DNeasy Blood and Tissue Kit. High-throughput TCRbeta CDR3 sequencing, including PCR amplification with bias correction and internal controls, was performed commercially through immunoSEQ. The study's own analysis went as follows. Unique productive TCRbeta sequences were defined by CDR3 nucleotide sequence where primers matched, otherwise by CDR3 amino acid sequence with Vbeta and Jbeta genes. Sorting error was corrected by removing sequences shared between sorted populations at a frequency ratio of 2:1 or less, and the remaining shared sequences were assigned to the higher population. A sequence counted as donor-reactive if, in CFSE-low cells, the sequence had a frequency of at least 0.01% and was expanded at least 5-fold compared with unstimulated cells. Repertoire divergence was quantified by Jensen-Shannon divergence using the top 100 TCRbeta sequences ranked by frequency. For any sample with multiple sequencing runs, sorting error was corrected in each run separately before the runs were pooled. The table was pulled from immuneACCESS by TCRdb, which kept in-frame rearrangements only. Such tables lose some clones; where checked, under half of the loss comes from unresolved V genes, and the rest has no known cause. V, J and clone size are taken as reported in that table, and D and trimming were inferred from the DNA itself. The sample yields 90,000 to 120,000 clones; roughly 89% were counted once. The ten largest clones add up to 0.34% of the sample.

The germline V gene sets CDR1 to SGHTA and CDR2 to FQGNSA. The CDR3 numbers 15 residues from cysteine through phenylalanine. Only CDR3 DNA remains: 45 bases, in frame from the first base. Trimming removed 2 bases from V and 0 bases from J, leaving 5 bases between the germline ends. Results and caveats for the whole study, not just this receptor: Because the PCR primers were changed over time for some patients, nucleotide-level comparison could not be performed across the samples from those patients. Biological reproducibility was not directly addressed, though technical replication error appeared minimal. Expanding Tregs with activated donor B cells appeared to identify the most biologically relevant and donor-specific TCRbeta repertoire. Donor-specific Treg expansion exceeded global Treg expansion in tolerant patients, suggesting antigen-driven rather than nonspecific expansion. Because only a small number of patients were included, the study had limitations, and the results will need to be validated in larger populations as well as under other immunosuppression protocols.

The meaning of the sample's time point label: blood sample drawn before combined kidney and bone marrow transplant. Thawed PBMCs were FACS-sorted into unstimulated Tregs (CD4+CD25+CD127-), CD4+ non-Tregs (CD4+CD25-), CD4 cells and CD8 cells. Patients were 4 combined kidney and bone marrow transplant recipients from the ITN036ST trial, and only these trial subjects had samples available. Healthy control blood was separated into PBMCs by Ficoll density gradient and cryopreserved, and patient PBMCs were collected both before and after transplant. The V gene is TRBV7-2 and the J gene is TRBJ2-6, with a weak D call of TRBD1 (5 bases match). This TCR came from a human donor who received a combined kidney and bone marrow transplant. Sequences were derived from CD4+ T cells from blood, sampled before the transplant. The CDR3 in this case is CASSLTGSGANVLTF. In nucleotide form, the sequence is TGTGCCAGCAGCTTAACAGGCTCTGGGGCCAACGTCCTGACTTTC.